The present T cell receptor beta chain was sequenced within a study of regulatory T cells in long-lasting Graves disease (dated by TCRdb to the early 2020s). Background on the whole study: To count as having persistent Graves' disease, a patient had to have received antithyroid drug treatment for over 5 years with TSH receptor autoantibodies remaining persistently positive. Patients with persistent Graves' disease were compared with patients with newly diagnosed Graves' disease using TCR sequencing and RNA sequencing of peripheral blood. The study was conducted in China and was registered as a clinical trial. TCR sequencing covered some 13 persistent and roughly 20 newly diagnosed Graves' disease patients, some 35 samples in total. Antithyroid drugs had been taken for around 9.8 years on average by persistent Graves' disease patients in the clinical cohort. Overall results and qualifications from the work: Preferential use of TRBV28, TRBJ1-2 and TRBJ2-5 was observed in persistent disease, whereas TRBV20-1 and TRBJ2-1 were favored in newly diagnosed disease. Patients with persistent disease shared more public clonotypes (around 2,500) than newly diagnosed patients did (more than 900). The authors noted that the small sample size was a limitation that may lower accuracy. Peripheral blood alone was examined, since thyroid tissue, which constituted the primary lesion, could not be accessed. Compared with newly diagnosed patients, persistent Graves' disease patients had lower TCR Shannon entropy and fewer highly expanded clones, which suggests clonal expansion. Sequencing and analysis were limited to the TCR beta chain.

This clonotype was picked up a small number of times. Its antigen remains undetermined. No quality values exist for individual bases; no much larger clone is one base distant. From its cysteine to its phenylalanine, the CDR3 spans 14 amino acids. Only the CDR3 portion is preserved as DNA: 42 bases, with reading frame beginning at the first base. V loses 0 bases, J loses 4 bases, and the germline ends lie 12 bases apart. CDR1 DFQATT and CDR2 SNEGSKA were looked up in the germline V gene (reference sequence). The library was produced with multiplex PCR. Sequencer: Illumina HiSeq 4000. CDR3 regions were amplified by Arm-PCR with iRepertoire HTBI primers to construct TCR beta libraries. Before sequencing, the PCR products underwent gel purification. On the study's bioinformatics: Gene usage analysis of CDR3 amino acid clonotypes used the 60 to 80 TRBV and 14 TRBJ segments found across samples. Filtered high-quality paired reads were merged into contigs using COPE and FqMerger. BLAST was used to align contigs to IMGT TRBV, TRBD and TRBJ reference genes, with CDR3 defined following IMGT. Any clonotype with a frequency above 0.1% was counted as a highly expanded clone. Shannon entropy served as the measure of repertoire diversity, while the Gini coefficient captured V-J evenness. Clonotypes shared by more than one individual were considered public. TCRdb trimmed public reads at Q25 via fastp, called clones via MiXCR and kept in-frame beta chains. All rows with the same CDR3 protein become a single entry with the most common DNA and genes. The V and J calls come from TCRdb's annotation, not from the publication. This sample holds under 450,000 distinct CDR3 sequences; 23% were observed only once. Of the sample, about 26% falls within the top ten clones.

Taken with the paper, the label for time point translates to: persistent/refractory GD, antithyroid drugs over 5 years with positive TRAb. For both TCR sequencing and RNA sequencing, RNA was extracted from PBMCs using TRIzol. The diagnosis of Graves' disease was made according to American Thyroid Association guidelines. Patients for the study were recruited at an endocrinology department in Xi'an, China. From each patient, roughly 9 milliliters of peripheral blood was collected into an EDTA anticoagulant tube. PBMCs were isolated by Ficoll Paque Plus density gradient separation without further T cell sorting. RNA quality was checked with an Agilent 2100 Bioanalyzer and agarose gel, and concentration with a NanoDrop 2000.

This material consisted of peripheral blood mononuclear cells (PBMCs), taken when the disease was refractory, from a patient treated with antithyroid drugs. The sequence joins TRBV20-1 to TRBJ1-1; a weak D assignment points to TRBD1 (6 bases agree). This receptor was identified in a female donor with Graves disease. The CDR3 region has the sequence CSARDLQGTTEAFF. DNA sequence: TGCAGTGCTAGAGATCTCCAGGGGACCACTGAAGCTTTCTTT.